This T cell receptor (beta chain) originates from a study of control samples from healthy donors and cancer patients. Deletions cut 0 bases from V and 5 bases from J, with 15 bases between. The CDR3 has 16 residues. Repertoires were generated with immunoSEQ multiplex PCR, while TCRdb's copy carries only in-frame clones and drops some. The data contain some 200,000 clones, 90% to 95% of them singletons. This sequence joins TRBV6-7 and TRBJ2-3, with a possible D match to TRBD1 (5 bases). TRBV6-7 falls under the ORF class, with uncertain function. Sequencing was carried out using blood. The sequence came from a woman aged 25 to 39 in good health. CDR3 in DNA: TGTGCCAGCAGTTACTCGTATCGGCAGGGTTTAGATACGCAGTATTTT. Encoded protein: CASSYSYRQGLDTQYF.